What follows are 3 T cell receptor beta chains derived from one specimen sequenced in a study of T cells after posttransplantation cyclophosphamide. Libraries were prepared by immunoSEQ multiplex PCR; TCRdb keeps only in-frame clonotypes and omits some of them. The table shows some 3,300 clones, with around 82% occurring only once. The specimen was memory CD8+ T cells sorted from blood. These receptors all come from a woman aged 60-70 years in good health, CMV-negative, and a related stem cell transplant donor.

The chain carries TRBV27 and TRBJ2-1; possible D gene TRBD1, 5 bases. The V end lost 3 bases, the J end lost 9 bases, and 12 bases lay between the germline ends. Germline V gives CDR1 MNHEY, CDR2 SMNVEV (reference sequence). The CDR3 runs to 13 residues. This CDR3 is CASSLSRVSEQFF. CDR3 DNA: TGTGCCAGCAGTTTGAGCAGGGTGAGTGAGCAGTTCTTC.

This clone was found once. This chain uses TRBV19 with TRBJ2-3; TRBD2 might be the D (6 bases). V was pared by 7 bases and J by 3 bases, with 14 bases between. The germline CDR1 and CDR2 sequences are LNHDA and SQIVND (reference sequence). This CDR3 region has 14 residues. Here the CDR3 DNA reads TGTGCCAGTAACCGCGGGATGGAGACAGATACGCAGTATTTT. This codes for CASNRGMETDTQYF. Full variable domain (rest looked up from reference TRBV19 and TRBJ2-3): DGGITQSPKYLFRKEGQNVTLSCEQNLNHDAMYWYRQDPGQGLRLIYYSQIVNDFQKGDIAEGYSVSREKKESFPLTVTSAQKNPTAFYLCASNRGMETDTQYFGPGTRLTVL.

The J gene is TRBJ2-5, the V gene TRBV9; 8 bases map to TRBD2. Germline CDR1 reads SGDLS; CDR2 reads YYNGEE. CDR3 length: 14 residues. V lost 1 base to trimming and J lost 5 bases; unmatched junction nucleotides: 4. The CDR3: CASSVSGGFETQYF. CDR3 DNA: TGTGCCAGCAGCGTATCGGGGGGGTTCGAGACCCAGTACTTC.